These 16 T cell receptor beta chains share one sample of origin, sequenced in a study of human T cells and chemical hapten exposure. Indicated time point: pre-sensitization, week 0. This sample's treatment: therapeutic diphenylcyclopropenone sensitization with weekly scalp DPC. TCRdb analysed the RACE reads with MiXCR anew, one entry per CDR3 protein. Of about 300,000 distinct CDR3 sequences in the sample, about 5% were seen once. The sequences come from whole blood, collected in connection with sensitization to the hapten diphenylcyclopropenone (DPC). The receptors shown here come from a woman aged 18-29 years with alopecia areata. Some clones in this sample may be carry-over from other donors' samples.

This clonotype was observed at least ten times. The chain links TRBV4-2 to TRBJ2-1, with D possibly TRBD2 on 7 matching bases. The V end lost 1 base, the J end lost 4 bases, and 11 bases lay between the germline ends. The CDR3 is 15 residues long. CDR1 and CDR2 from the germline V gene are LGHNA and YNFKEQ. This CDR3 is CASSQGRGPYNEQFF. Written as DNA, the CDR3 is TGTGCCAGCAGCCAAGGGCGGGGGCCGTACAATGAGCAGTTCTTC.

This clonotype appeared a few times. This chain connects TRBV5-1 to TRBJ1-4; 7 bases are shared with TRBD1. The CDR3 covers 14 residues. Germline values: CDR1 SGHRS, CDR2 YFSETQ. V lost 4 bases to trimming and J lost 3 bases; unmatched junction nucleotides: 3. DNA of the CDR3: TGCGCCAGCAGCCAGGGGGAAGCTAATGAAAAACTGTTTTTT. Its translation is CASSQGEANEKLFF.

The rearrangement uses TRBV7-9 and TRBJ2-2; D is undetermined. This CDR3 spans 14 amino acids. Germline V gene lookup returns CDR1 SEHNR and CDR2 FQNEAQ (reference sequence). V lost 2 bases, J lost 8 bases, and 12 bases lay in between. CDR3 sequence (DNA): TGTGCCAGCAGCTTACCCTTATCCGTGGGGGAGCTGTTTTTT. Protein sequence: CASSLPLSVGELFF. The variable domain in full, with the rest retrieved from reference TRBV7-9 and TRBJ2-2, is DTGVSQNPRHKITKRGQNVTFRCDPISEHNRLYWYRQTLGQGPEFLTYFQNEAQLEKSRLLSDRFSAERPKGSFSTLEIQRTEQGDSAMYLCASSLPLSVGELFFGEGSRLTVL.

The sample holds a few counts of this clonotype. This chain joins TRBV10-3 and TRBJ2-1; tentative D call: TRBD1 (6 bases). The ends were cut back, 2 bases at V and 8 bases at J, with 19 bases in the middle. Germline CDR1 is ENHRY and CDR2 is SYGVKD. The CDR3 is 16 amino acids. For the CDR3, the DNA is TGTGCCATCAGTGAGGGACCCGTGAGGGGGATCCATGAGCAGTTCTTC. This gives the protein CAISEGPVRGIHEQFF.

The V and J genes are TRBV2 and TRBJ2-5; tentatively, D is TRBD2 (5 bases). V dropped 2 bases and J dropped 1 base, with 11 bases sitting between them. Germline lookup yields CDR1 SNHLY and CDR2 FYNNEI. CDR3 length equals 15 residues. The CDR3: CASSEYEGSQETQYF. The CDR3 bases are TGTGCCAGCAGTGAATATGAGGGCAGCCAAGAGACCCAGTACTTC.

This clonotype has at least ten counts. This chain uses TRBV20-1 with TRBJ2-3, with 11 nucleotides matching TRBD2. This CDR3 comprises 17 residues. Germline V gene lookup returns CDR1 DFQATT and CDR2 SNEGSKA (reference sequence). The ends lost 5 bases at V and 1 base at J; junction bases unmatched: 11. The chain's CDR3 is CSALTSGGASGTDTQYF. In DNA, the CDR3 is TGCAGTGCTCTTACTAGCGGGGGCGCTTCGGGCACAGATACGCAGTATTTT.

This clonotype was detected only a few times. CDR3 sequence: CAISEAGSYEQYF. In DNA, the CDR3 is TGTGCCATCAGTGAGGCCGGCTCCTACGAGCAGTACTTC. The chain is built from TRBV10-3 and TRBJ2-7; D remains ambiguous. CDR3 length: 13 amino acids. V was pared by 2 bases and J by 0 bases, with 5 bases between. Germline V CDR1 and CDR2: ENHRY, SYGVKD.

V is TRBV28 and J is TRBJ2-7; D is possibly TRBD1 (5 bases). The CDR3 loop spans 15 amino acids. V lost 3 bases and J 2 bases, leaving 14 bases between the germline ends. CDR1 and CDR2 from the germline V gene are MDHEN and SYDVKM. CDR3 residues: CASSLQGPPPYEQYF. CDR3 nucleotide sequence: TGTGCCAGCAGTTTGCAGGGCCCTCCCCCCTACGAGCAGTACTTC.

V and J are TRBV4-3 and TRBJ1-4; D remains unclear. Germline V CDR1 and CDR2: LGHNA, YSLEER. The CDR3 spans 13 residues. Between the trimmed V and J ends, which lost 0 bases and 7 bases, there was a span of 6 bases. The DNA of the CDR3 is TGCGCCAGCAGCCAAGACACCCCTGAAAAACTGTTTTTT. Its translation: CASSQDTPEKLFF.

This chain links TRBV4-1 with TRBJ2-5; the match to TRBD2 covers 12 bases. Germline CDR1 reads MGHRA; CDR2 reads YSYEKL. Trimming at V came to 0 bases and at J to 5 bases, leaving 22 bases not matched to a gene. This CDR3 comprises 22 residues. CDR3 sequence: CASSQDVSSGRLAGGPFETQYF. The CDR3 DNA sequence: TGCGCCAGCAGCCAAGATGTGAGCTCCGGTCGGCTAGCGGGGGGGCCTTTTGAGACCCAGTACTTC.

In regard to this clonotype: Possible read error: a much larger clone is one base away. The DNA for the CDR3 is TGTGCCAGCAAGGGGACTAGCGTTCACAATGAGCAGTTCTTC. Protein: CASKGTSVHNEQFF. The chain combines TRBV12-3 or TRBV12-4 with TRBJ2-1; 10 nucleotides align to TRBD2. The CDR3 is made up of 14 amino acids. The ends lost 7 bases at V and 5 bases at J; junction bases unmatched: 5.

Ten or more counts support this clonotype. The chain couples TRBV5-5 to TRBJ2-2; TRBD2 matches at 12 bases. CDR3 length: 18 amino acids. CDR1 SGHKS and CDR2 YYEKEE come from the germline V gene (reference sequence). V was clipped by 4 bases and J by 2 bases; unmatched bases: 9. The CDR3 bases are TGTGCCAGCAGCGGCGGACTAGCGGGGACCCTTAACACCGGGGAGCTGTTTTTT. Encoded protein: CASSGGLAGTLNTGELFF.

This clonotype was observed at least ten times. This rearrangement joins TRBV10-3 to TRBJ2-4, with a tentative D call TRBD1 (5 bases). This CDR3 contains 14 residues. The germline V and J ends were trimmed by 3 bases and 1 base, with 7 bases remaining between them. CDR1 is ENHRY and CDR2 is SYGVKD in the germline V gene. The CDR3, as DNA: TGTGCCATCAGTGACCCAGGGGCCAAAAACATTCAGTACTTC. It encodes CAISDPGAKNIQYF.

About this clonotype itself: Being one base from a much bigger clone, this may be a read error. The chain joins TRBV6-2 or TRBV6-3 to TRBJ2-3; D perhaps matches TRBD2 (5 bases). CDR1 and CDR2 (germline): MNHEY, SVGEGT. The CDR3 totals 14 residues. CDR3 sequence: CVSSPGEETDTQYF. CDR3 sequence (DNA): TGTGTCAGCAGTCCCGGGGAAGAGACAGATACGCAGTATTTT.

The chain combines TRBV12-3 or TRBV12-4 with TRBJ2-1; possible D gene TRBD1, 6 bases. CDR3 length: 14 amino acids. V lost 2 bases and J lost 2, with 7 bases in between. CDR3 coding DNA: TGTGCCAGCAGTTTAAAGGGGGCCTACAATGAGCAGTTCTTC. Protein sequence: CASSLKGAYNEQFF.

This clonotype was recorded many times. The chain joins TRBV12-3 or TRBV12-4 to TRBJ2-7, with 7 bases fitting TRBD1. This CDR3 is built from 16 residues. With 1 base clipped from V and 1 base from J, the junction kept 7 bases outside the gene matches. CDR3 nucleotides: TGTGCCAGCAGTTTAGGGGGAAGGGGGCGGTCCTACGAGCAGTACTTC. This gives the protein CASSLGGRGRSYEQYF.